Listed below are T cell receptor beta chains from one sample, sequenced in a study of T-cell reconstitution after alpha-beta-depleted transplantation in children. TCRdb used MiXCR to reprocess the PCR reads, holding one entry per CDR3 protein. The table includes about 690,000 distinct CDR3 sequences, 16% detected once. The sequences come from PBMCs from the stem cell graft donor, collected from the stem cell graft. These receptors originate from a human donor who donated a stem cell graft to a child with acute myeloid leukemia. CDR3s include the opening cysteine and the closing phenylalanine or tryptophan. Each record gives: D gene, V gene, clone size, J gene, CDR3 protein, CDR3 DNA. The D gene is left open where the match is weak. Not every row has a clone size; where given, it reads once, few, many or a size class.

D: -
V: TRBV6-5
size: few
J: TRBJ1-2
CDR3: CASSPGTYGYTF
DNA: TGTGCCAGCAGTCCCGGAACCTATGGCTACACCTTC

D: TRBD2
V: TRBV20-1
size: many
J: TRBJ2-5
CDR3: CSTLTQAGAQQETQYF
DNA: TGCAGCACCCTAACACAAGCGGGGGCCCAACAAGAGACCCAGTACTTC

D: TRBD2
V: TRBV29-1
size: many
J: TRBJ2-1
CDR3: CSVAGLAAYNEQFF
DNA: TGCAGCGTTGCAGGACTAGCCGCTTACAATGAGCAGTTCTTC

D: -
V: TRBV6-6
size: few
J: TRBJ2-3
CDR3: CASRPDQADTQYF
DNA: TGTGCCAGCAGACCCGACCAGGCAGATACGCAGTATTTT

D: -
V: TRBV24-1
size: many
J: TRBJ2-3
CDR3: CATSDQGRADTQYF
DNA: TGTGCCACCAGTGACCAGGGCAGAGCAGATACGCAGTATTTT

D: -
V: TRBV5-6
size: few
J: TRBJ1-2
CDR3: CASSFETGNYGYTF
DNA: TGTGCCAGCAGCTTCGAGACGGGAAACTATGGCTACACCTTC

D: -
V: TRBV29-1
size: many
J: TRBJ2-3
CDR3: CSVVSWREQTDTQYF
DNA: TGCAGCGTTGTGTCGTGGCGGGAACAAACAGATACGCAGTATTTT

D: -
V: TRBV4-3
size: -
J: TRBJ2-7
CDR3: CASSQELQDTYEQYF
DNA: TGCGCCAGCAGCCAAGAATTACAGGACACCTACGAGCAGTACTTC

D: -
V: TRBV12-3/TRBV12-4
size: -
J: TRBJ1-4
CDR3: CASSQNSYRALREKLFF
DNA: TGTGCCAGCAGCCAAAACTCATACAGGGCGCTACGTGAAAAACTGTTTTTT

D: -
V: TRBV29-1
size: many
J: TRBJ1-1
CDR3: CSGQGPGTEAFF
DNA: TGCAGCGGCCAGGGACCGGGGACTGAAGCTTTCTTT

D: -
V: TRBV7-2
size: many
J: TRBJ1-2
CDR3: CASSLADPNYGYTF
DNA: TGTGCCAGCAGCTTAGCGGACCCAAACTATGGCTACACCTTC

D: -
V: TRBV5-1
size: -
J: TRBJ2-2
CDR3: CASSLGLWTANTGELFF
DNA: TGCGCCAGCAGCTTGGGGTTATGGACCGCGAACACCGGGGAGCTGTTTTTT

D: -
V: TRBV5-1
size: -
J: TRBJ2-3
CDR3: CASSFGNSGAPPDTQYF
DNA: TGCGCCAGCAGCTTTGGAAACTCGGGGGCCCCCCCAGATACGCAGTATTTT

D: -
V: TRBV6-1
size: many
J: TRBJ2-1
CDR3: CASSLTGTLYNEQFF
DNA: TGTGCCAGCAGTCTGACCGGGACACTTTACAATGAGCAGTTCTTC

D: -
V: TRBV13
size: few
J: TRBJ2-5
CDR3: CASSLGVRVQETQYF
DNA: TGTGCCAGCAGCTTAGGGGTCAGGGTCCAAGAGACCCAGTACTTC

D: -
V: TRBV6-5
size: -
J: TRBJ2-7
CDR3: CASRGRTTYEQYF
DNA: TGTGCCAGCAGGGGGAGGACAACCTACGAGCAGTACTTC

D: TRBD2
V: TRBV11-2
size: few
J: TRBJ2-3
CDR3: CASSRTSGGVTTDTQYF
DNA: TGTGCCAGCAGCCGGACTAGCGGGGGGGTAACAACAGATACGCAGTATTTT